The rows below give T cell receptor beta chains drawn from one sample of a study of cytomegalovirus exposure and HLA in healthy donors. Data came from immunoSEQ multiplex PCR; TCRdb stores just in-frame clones and leaves some out. The sample holds roughly 140,000 clones; around three quarters are singletons and the top ten take under 3%. The specimen sequenced was PBMCs. These TCRs come from a man aged 35 to 55 in good health and CMV-seropositive. Each CDR3 is given with its conserved first and last residue. The D gene is left open where the match is weak. Only part of the rows carry a size: once, few, many, or a class if the clone is expanded.

TRBV5-6	TRBJ1-5	17	.	TRBD1	CASSLKAGGYSNQPQHF	TGTGCCAGCAGCTTGAAGGCAGGGGGCTATAGCAATCAGCCCCAGCATTTT
TRBV5-6	TRBJ2-4	15	.	.	CASSRPQVAKNIQYF	TGTGCCAGCAGCCGCCCCCAGGTAGCCAAAAACATTCAGTACTTC
TRBV5-4	TRBJ1-1	14	.	TRBD1	CASSLTQGGTEAFF	TGTGCCAGCAGCTTAACACAGGGGGGGACTGAAGCTTTCTTT
TRBV5-1	TRBJ2-1	15	.	TRBD2	CASREREGHGNEQFF	TGCGCCAGCAGGGAGCGGGAGGGCCACGGGAATGAGCAGTTCTTC
TRBV6-1	TRBJ1-1	14	.	TRBD1	CASSEATGLTEAFF	TGTGCCAGCAGTGAAGCGACAGGGCTCACTGAAGCTTTCTTT
TRBV7-9	TRBJ2-3	18	.	TRBD2	CASSLVVAAGGTPDTQYF	TGTGCCAGCAGCTTAGTTGTAGCAGCGGGAGGGACCCCAGATACGCAGTATTTT
TRBV11-2	TRBJ2-3	15	.	TRBD2	CASSLLAGGSDTQYF	TGTGCCAGCAGCTTACTAGCGGGAGGATCAGATACGCAGTATTTT
TRBV6-5	TRBJ1-4	15	.	TRBD1	CASSYYRGQGEKLFF	TGTGCCAGCAGTTACTATAGGGGGCAAGGGGAAAAACTGTTTTTT
TRBV27	TRBJ2-7	13	few	.	CASSLNGAYEQYF	TGTGCCAGCAGTTTAAACGGAGCCTACGAGCAGTACTTC
TRBV7-9	TRBJ2-1	15	.	.	CASSSVVRRRNEQFF	TGTGCCAGCAGCTCCGTCGTCAGACGGAGGAATGAGCAGTTCTTC